What follows are 9 T cell receptor beta chains derived from one specimen sequenced in a study of blood T cell repertoires in COVID-19. The assay was immunoSEQ multiplex PCR, and TCRdb's table has in-frame clones only and misses some. The sample gives around 68,000 clones, 80% to 90% of which show up once; 8% to 10% is in the top ten. The sequenced sample consisted of peripheral blood. These receptors originate from a man aged 45-65 years with active COVID-19.

The CDR3 bases are TGTGCCAGTAGTATAGAAAGGGCAGGAGGTCCACCCCTCCACTTT. It is translated as CASSIERAGGPPLHF. The V gene is TRBV19, the J gene TRBJ1-6; D is uncertain. Trimming stripped 0 bases from V and 11 bases from J, with 14 bases between. Germline CDR1 is LNHDA and CDR2 is SQIVND (reference sequence). This CDR3 has 15 residues.

V gene TRBV5-1 combines with J gene TRBJ2-5; 9 bases align to TRBD2. The CDR3 is 15 residues long. From germline, CDR1 is SGHRS and CDR2 YFSETQ. Trimming took 0 bases from V and 5 from J; bases not matched to a gene: 5. The CDR3 region is CASSLEAGGRETQYF. The CDR3 nucleotides are TGCGCCAGCAGCTTGGAAGCGGGGGGTAGGGAGACCCAGTACTTC.

CDR3 sequence reads: CASSPPGRASGTQYF. The CDR3 region has the DNA TGTGCCAGCTCACCACCAGGCAGGGCTTCAGGGACCCAGTACTTC. This chain links TRBV18 with TRBJ2-5; the D gene is possibly TRBD1 (5 bases). CDR1 KGHSH and CDR2 LQKENI come from the germline V gene. V lost 0 bases, J lost 7 bases, and 15 bases lay in between. This CDR3 region has 15 residues.

J is TRBJ1-1 and V is TRBV9; 12 positions match TRBD1. V shed 3 bases, J shed 9 bases, and the junction held 6 bases outside the gene matches. Germline loops: CDR1 SGDLS, CDR2 YYNGEE. CDR3 size: 14 residues. CDR3 residues: CASSGGTGGEQAFF. CDR3 sequence (DNA): TGTGCCAGCAGCGGGGGGACAGGGGGCGAGCAAGCTTTCTTT.

The V gene is TRBV9, the J gene TRBJ2-3; 8 positions agree with TRBD2. Trimming removed 4 bases from V and 3 bases from J; junction bases left unmatched: 4. This CDR3 comprises 14 residues. CDR1 and CDR2 (germline): SGDLS, YYNGEE. CDR3 DNA sequence: TGTGCCAGCAGCACTCGGGGGGGTACAGATACGCAGTATTTT. Translated, it gives CASSTRGGTDTQYF.

The chain links TRBV14 to TRBJ1-4; possible D gene TRBD1, 5 bases. With 4 bases removed from V and 4 bases from J, the gap between germline ends came to 10 bases. The CDR3 runs to 14 residues. Germline CDR1 reads SGHDN; CDR2 reads FVKESK. CDR3 in amino acids: CASSRRGGNEKLFF. For the CDR3, the DNA is TGTGCCAGCAGCCGACGGGGGGGTAATGAAAAACTGTTTTTT.

The rearrangement joins TRBV19 to TRBJ1-2; D possibly corresponds to TRBD1 (5 bases). The CDR3 sequence is 14 residues long. Germline V lookup: CDR1 LNHDA, CDR2 SQIVND (reference sequence). The V gene lost 4 bases and the J gene lost 4 bases, with 13 bases spanning the gap. The CDR3 coding sequence is TGTGCCAGTAGTAGGAGGGGCCGGGGCTATGGCTACACCTTC. Protein product: CASSRRGRGYGYTF. Combining the CDR3 with reference TRBV19 and TRBJ1-2 gives the whole variable domain DGGITQSPKYLFRKEGQNVTLSCEQNLNHDAMYWYRQDPGQGLRLIYYSQIVNDFQKGDIAEGYSVSREKKESFPLTVTSAQKNPTAFYLCASSRRGRGYGYTFGSGTRLTVV.

The chain couples TRBV6-1 to TRBJ2-1, with TRBD2 identical over 7 bases. Trimming at V came to 5 bases and at J to 5 bases, leaving 9 bases not matched to a gene. This CDR3 comprises 15 residues. Germline-derived CDR1 and CDR2 are MNHNS and SASEGT. The CDR3 is CASSTTGGLDNEQFF. CDR3 DNA sequence: TGTGCCAGCAGTACCACAGGTGGACTAGACAATGAGCAGTTCTTC.

The chain links TRBV24-1 to TRBJ2-1, with TRBD1 identical over 8 bases. The CDR3 extends over 17 amino acids. Germline V gives CDR1 KGHDR, CDR2 SFDVKD. Trimming cost V 4 bases and J 6 bases; bases outside gene matches: 13. The CDR3 is CATSDRRGQGSINEQFF. CDR3 DNA: TGTGCCACCAGTGACCGGCGAGGACAGGGTTCTATCAATGAGCAGTTCTTC.